A selection of T cell receptor beta chains follows, all from one sample in a study of radiotherapy plus CTLA-4 blockade in lung cancer. Repertoires were generated with immunoSEQ multiplex PCR, while TCRdb's copy carries only in-frame clones and drops some. This table has over 85,000 clones, around 88% appearing once. The sample was peripheral blood, taken from a patient treated with radiotherapy plus ipilimumab. The receptors stem from a human donor with non-small cell lung cancer that progressed on radiotherapy plus ipilimumab. Each CDR3 is given with its conserved first and last residue. D genes are given only for firm matches. Part of the rows lack a size; the others show once, few, many or a class for expanded clones.

clone size | J gene | D gene | V gene | CDR3 protein | CDR3 DNA
NA | TRBJ2-2 | TRBD1 | TRBV11-2 | CASSLAGTDGAELFF | TGTGCCAGCAGCTTAGCTGGGACAGACGGGGCGGAGCTGTTTTTT
NA | TRBJ1-2 | NA | TRBV19 | CASSLWSFNYGYTF | TGTGCCAGTAGTCTCTGGAGCTTCAACTATGGCTACACCTTC
NA | TRBJ2-2 | NA | TRBV2 | CASRGDGNTGELFF | TGTGCCAGCAGAGGGGACGGGAACACCGGGGAGCTGTTTTTT
NA | TRBJ2-7 | NA | TRBV5-1 | CASSASELGTPYF | TGCGCCAGCAGCGCGAGTGAGCTCGGGACGCCGTACTTC
NA | TRBJ2-1 | TRBD2 | TRBV27 | CASSLLGLVNDEQFF | TGTGCCAGCAGCTTATTGGGACTAGTCAATGATGAGCAGTTCTTC
NA | TRBJ2-7 | NA | TRBV5-1 | CASSLASGAYEQYF | TGCGCCAGCAGCTTGGCTTCAGGGGCCTACGAGCAGTACTTC
NA | TRBJ2-2 | TRBD2 | TRBV18 | CASSLTSQNTGELFF | TGTGCCAGCTCGTTGACTAGCCAGAACACCGGGGAGCTGTTTTTT
NA | TRBJ2-5 | NA | TRBV19 | CASVKEAQAKQETQYF | TGTGCCAGTGTCAAGGAGGCACAGGCAAAACAAGAGACCCAGTACTTC
NA | TRBJ1-1 | NA | TRBV2 | CASSGFKEGSGGAFF | TGTGCCAGCAGTGGTTTTAAGGAAGGCTCGGGGGGAGCTTTCTTT
few | TRBJ2-3 | NA | TRBV18 | CASSPRGANTDTQYF | TGTGCCAGCTCACCGAGGGGCGCGAACACAGATACGCAGTATTTT
NA | TRBJ2-7 | NA | TRBV19 | CAKDYRDYEQYF | TGTGCCAAGGATTACAGGGACTACGAGCAGTACTTC
NA | TRBJ1-2 | TRBD1 | TRBV27 | CASSRDSLMGYGYTF | TGTGCCAGCAGTCGGGACAGCCTCATGGGCTATGGCTACACCTTC
NA | TRBJ1-2 | TRBD1 | TRBV5-1 | CASSLSSGQGEGYTF | TGCGCCAGCAGCCTCTCTTCTGGACAGGGCGAGGGCTACACCTTC
NA | TRBJ2-2 | NA | TRBV15 | CATSRDEELFF | TGTGCCACCAGCAGAGATGAAGAGCTGTTTTTT
NA | TRBJ2-3 | TRBD2 | TRBV5-1 | CASSLDNSLAGVDTQYF | TGCGCCAGCAGCTTAGACAATAGCCTAGCGGGAGTTGATACGCAGTATTTT
NA | TRBJ2-5 | NA | TRBV5-5 | CASGNNYQETQYF | TGTGCCAGCGGTAACAACTATCAAGAGACCCAGTACTTC
NA | TRBJ2-5 | TRBD2 | TRBV6-6 | CASSYSRLAGGETQYF | TGTGCCAGCAGTTACTCGAGGCTAGCGGGAGGAGAGACCCAGTACTTC
NA | TRBJ2-1 | TRBD2 | TRBV27 | CASSQIAGNEQFF | TGTGCCAGCAGTCAAATAGCGGGAAACGAGCAGTTCTTC
NA | TRBJ1-1 | NA | TRBV5-1 | CASSTGYTEAFF | TGCGCCAGCAGCACAGGTTACACTGAAGCTTTCTTT
NA | TRBJ2-1 | NA | TRBV29-1 | CSSNRYSGEQFF | TGCAGCAGTAACAGGTACAGTGGTGAGCAGTTCTTC
NA | TRBJ1-3 | NA | TRBV5-1 | CASSLAPGAKRNTIYF | TGCGCCAGCAGCTTGGCCCCAGGGGCGAAAAGAAACACCATATATTTT
NA | TRBJ2-2 | NA | TRBV5-1 | CASSLIAGYGELFF | TGCGCCAGCAGCTTGATCGCGGGATACGGGGAGCTGTTTTTT
NA | TRBJ2-7 | NA | TRBV7-9 | CASSSLLHYEQYF | TGTGCCAGCAGCTCCTTACTACACTACGAGCAGTACTTC
NA | TRBJ2-7 | TRBD2 | TRBV29-1 | CSVGSSGGREQYF | TGCAGCGTCGGCAGTTCGGGCGGGAGGGAGCAGTACTTC